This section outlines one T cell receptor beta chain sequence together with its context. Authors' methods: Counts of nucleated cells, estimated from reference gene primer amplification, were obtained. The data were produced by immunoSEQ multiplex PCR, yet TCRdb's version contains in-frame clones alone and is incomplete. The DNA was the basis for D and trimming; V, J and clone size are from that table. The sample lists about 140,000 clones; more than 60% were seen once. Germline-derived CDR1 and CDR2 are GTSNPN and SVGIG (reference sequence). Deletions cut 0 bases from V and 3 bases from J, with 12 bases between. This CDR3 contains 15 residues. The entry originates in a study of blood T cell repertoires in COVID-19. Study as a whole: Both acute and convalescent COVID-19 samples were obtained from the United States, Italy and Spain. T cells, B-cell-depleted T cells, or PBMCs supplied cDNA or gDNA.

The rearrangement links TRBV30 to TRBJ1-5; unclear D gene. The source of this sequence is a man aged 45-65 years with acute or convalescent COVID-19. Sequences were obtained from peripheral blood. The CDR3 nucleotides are TGTGCCTGGAGTGTACGAGGGTTTAACAATCAGCCCCAGCATTTT. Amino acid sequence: CAWSVRGFNNQPQHF. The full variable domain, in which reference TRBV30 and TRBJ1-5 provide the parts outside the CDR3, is SQTIHQWPATLVQPVGSPLSLECTVEGTSNPNLYWYRQAAGRGLQLLFYSVGIGQISSEVPQNLSASRPQDRQFILSSKKLLLSDSGFYLCAWSVRGFNNQPQHFGDGTRLSIL.